This T cell receptor beta chain was identified during a study of spatial heterogeneity in lung cancer. On the study more broadly: Matched bulk RNA-seq provided a T cell module score, and TCR transcript counts in tumor regions correlated strongly with it.

TCRdb analysed the 5' RACE reads with MiXCR anew, one entry per CDR3 protein. The table shows roughly 15,000 distinct CDR3 sequences, with about 4.8% occurring only once. In regard to this clonotype: No antigen is known for it. Since the library was made to target alpha chains, this beta chain is a stray read and its abundance is not meaningful.

Time point in this sample: sample taken at primary tumor resection. The cohort: approximately 66 early-stage, untreated non-small cell lung cancer patients. Tumor, nontumor lung or frozen PBMC supplied whole RNA that was sequenced unsorted. The V gene lost 0 bases and the J gene lost 3 bases, with 1 base spanning the gap. From germline, CDR1 is SGHVS and CDR2 FNYEAQ. The CDR3 extends over 12 amino acids. Overall study results and limits: Tumor mutation count correlated with how many alpha and beta TCRs expanded intratumorally.

The receptor's source is a female donor with early-stage non-small cell lung cancer. The source material was lung tumor tissue, sampled at surgery. The rearrangement links TRBV7-6 to TRBJ2-3; no definite D call. CDR3 sequence (DNA): TGTGCCAGCAGCTTAGCGACAGATACGCAGTATTTT. It specifies CASSLATDTQYF.